This TCR beta chain was profiled in a study of response to subunit inactivated influenza vaccine. Remarks on this clonotype: Its antigen is as yet unknown. Germline and junction disagree at one end, which may indicate a read error.

In TCRdb, the RT-PCR reads were re-called with MiXCR into one record per CDR3 protein. Among roughly 700,000 distinct CDR3 sequences listed, approximately 15% were seen once. Per the germline V gene, CDR1 is SGHDT and CDR2 is YYEEEE. This CDR3 comprises 13 residues. Study results and caveats: It was suggested by the authors that few new T cells are recruited by each seasonal influenza vaccination.

This clonotype was obtained from a man aged 45 to 65 who received an inactivated influenza vaccine. This chain joins TRBV5-6 and TRBJ2-4, with 7 bases matching TRBD1. The input for sequencing was PBMCs from blood, taken roughly 15 days before vaccination. In DNA, the CDR3 is TGTGCCAGGAGCTTCGGGCAGACAGGGATTCAGTACTTC. This sequence encodes CARSFGQTGIQYF.